The entry below describes one T cell receptor (beta chain). Because the CDR3's place on the DNA is in doubt, the DNA is left out and the CDR3 is given as listed by TCRdb. The sample belongs to a study of blood T cell repertoires in COVID-19. Study-wide background: T cells, B-cell-depleted T cells, or PBMCs supplied cDNA or gDNA.

Original data processing: Cell counts per sample came from amplifying reference gene primers. The repertoire was sequenced with immunoSEQ multiplex PCR; TCRdb's copy has only in-frame clones and lacks some. That table supplies the V and J calls and clone size; D and trimming were determined from the DNA. The data show 300,000 to 450,000 clones, 80% to 90% seen once. Germline loops: CDR1 SGHAT, CDR2 FQNNGV. The CDR3 is made up of 14 amino acids, end residues included. This clonotype was sampled from a man in his late teens or twenties who had recovered from COVID-19. Input material: PBMCs or T cells enriched from blood (not recorded which). The V gene is TRBV11-2, the J gene TRBJ2-3; the table gives TRBD1 as D, unverified against the DNA. The CDR3 loop reads CASSLILAQGTQYF.